The rows below give T cell receptor beta chains drawn from one sample of a study of blood T cell repertoires in COVID-19. TCRdb's copy holds only in-frame clones and misses some; the assay was immunoSEQ multiplex PCR. The sample holds just under 55,000 clones, 85% to 95% seen once. The specimen sequenced was peripheral blood. The receptors were gathered from a man aged 50 to 60 with acute or convalescent COVID-19. Both conserved end residues are part of each CDR3. A D gene is named only where the DNA matches it firmly. Clone size, where shown, is once, few, many, or a class for clones that have expanded.

DNA,CDR3,J,D,size,V
TGTGCCAGCAGCTTAGACAGGGGAAGGGAGACCCAGTACTTC,CASSLDRGRETQYF,TRBJ2-5,.,.,TRBV11-2
TGTGCCAGCAGTGAAACAGGGACGAGTACAGTGACTGAAGCTTTCTTT,CASSETGTSTVTEAFF,TRBJ1-1,.,few,TRBV6-1
TGTGCCAGCAGCTTGACCCGGGCGGGCGGGGAGCTGTTTTTT,CASSLTRAGGELFF,TRBJ2-2,.,.,TRBV5-4
TGTGCCAGCAGTGAATCCGCGGGTTACACCGGGGAGCTGTTTTTT,CASSESAGYTGELFF,TRBJ2-2,.,.,TRBV25-1
TGTGCCAGCAGATGGGACAGAACCACTGAAGCTTTCTTT,CASRWDRTTEAFF,TRBJ1-1,TRBD1,.,TRBV7-2
TGTGCCAGCAGCTCAATTTCAGGCACCGGGGAGCTGTTTTTT,CASSSISGTGELFF,TRBJ2-2,.,.,TRBV5-5
TGTGCCAGCAGTGAGGGGGGAGGGAACACCTTC,CASSEGGGNTF,TRBJ1-2,.,.,TRBV28
TGTGCCAGCAGCTCCCCCTCGGGTTCTGAAGCTTTCTTT,CASSSPSGSEAFF,TRBJ1-1,.,.,TRBV7-6
TGTGCCAGCAGCCAGGTACCAGGGGGCGGGGGACAGCCCCAGCATTTT,CASSQVPGGGGQPQHF,TRBJ1-5,TRBD1,.,TRBV14
TGTGCCAGCAGTTTTGGTTTAGCGGGCGAGCAGTACTTC,CASSFGLAGEQYF,TRBJ2-7,TRBD2,.,TRBV12-3/TRBV12-4
TGTGCCAGCAGCAGGGCGGTTTATGAAGCTTTCTTT,CASSRAVYEAFF,TRBJ1-1,.,once,TRBV6-5
TGCGCCAGCAGCTCAGACCAGGGGGCATCGCAGTTCTTC,CASSSDQGASQFF,TRBJ2-1,TRBD1,.,TRBV5-1
TGTGCCAGCAGCCAAGGTCTCGAGCAGTACTTC,CASSQGLEQYF,TRBJ2-7,.,.,TRBV14
TGTGCCAGCAGCCAACTGGACACCAACTCTGGAAACACCATATATTTT,CASSQLDTNSGNTIYF,TRBJ1-3,.,once,TRBV14
TGCGCCAGCAGCTTCCGGGGGGGAACTGGAAACACCATATATTTT,CASSFRGGTGNTIYF,TRBJ1-3,.,.,TRBV5-1
TGTGCCAGTAGTATAAGTGCGACGGCAAGGAGCTCCTACGAGCAGTACTTC,CASSISATARSSYEQYF,TRBJ2-7,.,.,TRBV19
TGTGCCAGCAGTGAATTGGGGTGGGTAGCGGGAGGTCGGCCTCGTATGGCGGGCTACGAGCAGTACTTC,CASSELGWVAGGRPRMAGYEQYF,TRBJ2-7,TRBD2,.,TRBV6-1
TGTGCCAGCAGCCCGCAGGCGAATAATTCACCCCTCCACTTT,CASSPQANNSPLHF,TRBJ1-6,.,once,TRBV5-4
TGTGCCTGGAGTAATGGGAGGAGGGAGTCCTACGAGCAGTACTTC,CAWSNGRRESYEQYF,TRBJ2-7,.,.,TRBV30
TGCGCCAGCAGCTTGGCCCGGGGAACGTACAATGAGCAGTTCTTC,CASSLARGTYNEQFF,TRBJ2-1,.,.,TRBV5-1
TGCAGCGCGAGGGACAGGGGCCATTCGGACTATGGCTACACCTTC,CSARDRGHSDYGYTF,TRBJ1-2,TRBD1,.,TRBV29-1
TGTGCCACCAGTGCCCCTTCTAGCGGGAGTAGCCCAGATACGCAGTATTTT,CATSAPSSGSSPDTQYF,TRBJ2-3,TRBD2,.,TRBV24-1
TGTGCCAGCAGCCCTAGCGGGAGATTGGGCACCGGGGAGCTGTTTTTT,CASSPSGRLGTGELFF,TRBJ2-2,TRBD2,few,TRBV6-4
TGTGCCAGCAGCGGACTAGCGGTCCGCACAGATACGCAGTATTTT,CASSGLAVRTDTQYF,TRBJ2-3,TRBD2,.,TRBV27
TGTGCCTGGAGTACAGGGGCCTGGGGGACCCAGTACTTC,CAWSTGAWGTQYF,TRBJ2-5,TRBD1,.,TRBV30
TGTGCCAGCAGCTCAAAGACTAGCGGGAGGACAGATACGCAGTATTTT,CASSSKTSGRTDTQYF,TRBJ2-3,TRBD2,.,TRBV11-3
TGTGCCAGCAGTCCTAGCGGGAGAAATGAGCAGTTCTTC,CASSPSGRNEQFF,TRBJ2-1,TRBD2,once,TRBV28
TGCGCCAGCAGCCAAGATCGGGCTAGCGGTCCTTACAATGAGCAGTTCTTC,CASSQDRASGPYNEQFF,TRBJ2-1,TRBD2,.,TRBV4-1
TGTGCCAGCAGCTTAATCCGGAGCCAGGGGGCGGGTGAGACCCAGTACTTC,CASSLIRSQGAGETQYF,TRBJ2-5,TRBD1,.,TRBV7-2
TGTGCCAGCAGATCGCTCCTTAAGACACCGAGGGCCTTC,CASRSLLKTPRAF,TRBJ1-2,.,.,TRBV11-2
TGTGCCAGCAGCTTAGCTAGCGGGAGTCCTGAGCAGTTCTTC,CASSLASGSPEQFF,TRBJ2-1,TRBD2,.,TRBV7-8
TGTGCCAGCAGCCCTCAGGGGGACTTGGGGGGCACTGAAGCTTTCTTT,CASSPQGDLGGTEAFF,TRBJ1-1,TRBD1,.,TRBV9